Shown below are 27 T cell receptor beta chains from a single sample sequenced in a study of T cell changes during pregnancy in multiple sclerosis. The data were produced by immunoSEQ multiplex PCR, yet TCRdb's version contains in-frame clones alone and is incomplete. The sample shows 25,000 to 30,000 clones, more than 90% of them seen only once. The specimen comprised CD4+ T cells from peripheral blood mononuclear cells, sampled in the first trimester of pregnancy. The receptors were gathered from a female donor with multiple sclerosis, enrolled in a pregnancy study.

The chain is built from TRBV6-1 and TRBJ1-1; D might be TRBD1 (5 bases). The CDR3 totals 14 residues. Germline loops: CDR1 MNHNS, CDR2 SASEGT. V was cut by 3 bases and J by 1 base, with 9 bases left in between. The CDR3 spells CASSDGQRNTEAFF. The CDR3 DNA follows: TGTGCCAGCAGTGACGGACAACGGAACACTGAAGCTTTCTTT.

The CDR3 is CASRRAAGGSPLHF. DNA for the CDR3: TGTGCCAGCAGGCGGGCTGCAGGGGGTTCACCCCTCCACTTT. V usage is TRBV6-5 and J usage is TRBJ1-6; 7 bases match TRBD1. The CDR3 spans 14 residues. The germline gives CDR1 MNHEY, CDR2 SVGAGI. V gave up 6 bases and J gave up 9 bases; unmatched junction bases: 8.

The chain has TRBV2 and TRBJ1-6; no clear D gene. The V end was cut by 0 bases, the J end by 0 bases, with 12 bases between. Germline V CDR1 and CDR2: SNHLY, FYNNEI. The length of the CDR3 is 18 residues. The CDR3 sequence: CASSEAHPKSSYNSPLHF. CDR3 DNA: TGTGCCAGCAGTGAAGCGCACCCAAAGAGCTCCTATAATTCACCCCTCCACTTT. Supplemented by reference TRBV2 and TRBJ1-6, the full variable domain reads EPEVTQTPSHQVTQMGQEVILRCVPISNHLYFYWYRQILGQKVEFLVSFYNNEISEKSEIFDDQFSVERPDGSNFTLKIRSTKLEDSAMYFCASSEAHPKSSYNSPLHFGNGTRLTVT.

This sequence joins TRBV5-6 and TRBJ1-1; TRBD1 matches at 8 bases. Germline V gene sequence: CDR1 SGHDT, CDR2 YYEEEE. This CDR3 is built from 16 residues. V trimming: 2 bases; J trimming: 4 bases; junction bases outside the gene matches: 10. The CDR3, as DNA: TGTGCCAGCAGCTTCGGGACAGGTAATCGAGTCACTGAAGCTTTCTTT. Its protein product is CASSFGTGNRVTEAFF.

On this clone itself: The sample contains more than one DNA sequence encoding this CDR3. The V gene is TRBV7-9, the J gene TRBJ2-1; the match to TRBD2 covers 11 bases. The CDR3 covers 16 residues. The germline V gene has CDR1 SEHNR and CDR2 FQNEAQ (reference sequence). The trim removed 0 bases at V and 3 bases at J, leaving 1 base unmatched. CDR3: CASSLALAGVYNEQFF. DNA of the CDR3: TGTGCCAGCAGCTTAGCACTAGCGGGGGTCTACAATGAGCAGTTCTTC.

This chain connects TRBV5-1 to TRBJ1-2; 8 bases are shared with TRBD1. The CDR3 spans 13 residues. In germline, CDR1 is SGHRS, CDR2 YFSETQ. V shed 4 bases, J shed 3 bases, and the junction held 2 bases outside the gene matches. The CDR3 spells CASSPTGDYGYTF. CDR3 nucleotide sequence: TGCGCCAGCAGCCCGACAGGGGACTATGGCTACACCTTC.

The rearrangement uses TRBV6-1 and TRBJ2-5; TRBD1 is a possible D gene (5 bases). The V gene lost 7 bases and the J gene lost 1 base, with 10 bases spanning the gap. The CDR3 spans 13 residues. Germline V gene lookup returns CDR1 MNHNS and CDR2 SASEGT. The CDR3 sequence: CASIMTAQETQYF. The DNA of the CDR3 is TGTGCCAGCATTATGACAGCCCAAGAGACCCAGTACTTC.

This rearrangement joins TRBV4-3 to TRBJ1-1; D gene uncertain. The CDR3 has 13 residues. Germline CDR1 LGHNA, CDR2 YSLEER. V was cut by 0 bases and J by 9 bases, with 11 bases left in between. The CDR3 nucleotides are TGCGCCAGCAGCCAAGATCGGAACAGAAAAGCTTTCTTT. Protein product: CASSQDRNRKAFF.

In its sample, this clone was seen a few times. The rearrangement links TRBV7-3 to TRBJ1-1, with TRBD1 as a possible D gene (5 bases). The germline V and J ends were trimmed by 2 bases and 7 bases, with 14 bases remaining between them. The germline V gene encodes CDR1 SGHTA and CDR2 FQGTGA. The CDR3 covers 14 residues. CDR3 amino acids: CASSLGPGRGEAFF. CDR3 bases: TGTGCCAGCAGCTTAGGACCGGGTAGGGGTGAAGCTTTCTTT.

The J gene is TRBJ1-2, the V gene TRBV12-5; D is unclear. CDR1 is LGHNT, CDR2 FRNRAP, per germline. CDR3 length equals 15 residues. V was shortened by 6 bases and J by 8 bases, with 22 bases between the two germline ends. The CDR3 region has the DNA TGTGCTAGTGGCTTCCTCCCCCCGGTAGGGAGGGGCTACACCTTC. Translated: CASGFLPPVGRGYTF. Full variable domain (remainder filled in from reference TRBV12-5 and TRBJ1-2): DARVTQTPRHKVTEMGQEVTMRCQPILGHNTVFWYRQTMMQGLELLAYFRNRAPLDDSGMPKDRFSAEMPDATLATLKIQPSEPRDSAVYFCASGFLPPVGRGYTFGSGTRLTVV.

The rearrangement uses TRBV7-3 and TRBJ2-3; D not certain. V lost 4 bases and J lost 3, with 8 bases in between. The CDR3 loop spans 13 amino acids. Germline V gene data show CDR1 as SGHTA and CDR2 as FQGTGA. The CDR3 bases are TGTGCCAGCAGCTCCCTCGTAACAGATACGCAGTATTTT. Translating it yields CASSSLVTDTQYF.

CDR3 in amino acids: CASSLAGLAVYSYNEQFF. The DNA of the CDR3 is TGTGCCAGCAGCTTAGCGGGACTAGCGGTTTACTCCTACAATGAGCAGTTCTTC. The chain has TRBV7-8 and TRBJ2-1; 11 bases line up with TRBD2. From germline, CDR1 is SGHVS and CDR2 FQNEAQ. With V trimmed by 0 bases and J by 0 bases, 4 bases remained unmatched. The CDR3 is 18 amino acids.

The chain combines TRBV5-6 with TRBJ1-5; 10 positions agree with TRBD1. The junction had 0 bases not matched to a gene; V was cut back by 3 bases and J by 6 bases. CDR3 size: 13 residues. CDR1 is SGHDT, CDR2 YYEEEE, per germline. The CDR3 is CASSWDRGQPQHF. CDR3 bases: TGTGCCAGCAGCTGGGACAGGGGTCAGCCCCAGCATTTT.

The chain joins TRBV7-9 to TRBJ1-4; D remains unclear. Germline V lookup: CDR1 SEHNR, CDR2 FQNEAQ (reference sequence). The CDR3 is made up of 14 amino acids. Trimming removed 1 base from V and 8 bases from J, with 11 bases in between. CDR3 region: CASSLEFGREKLFF. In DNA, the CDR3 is TGTGCCAGCAGCTTAGAGTTCGGTCGGGAAAAACTGTTTTTT.

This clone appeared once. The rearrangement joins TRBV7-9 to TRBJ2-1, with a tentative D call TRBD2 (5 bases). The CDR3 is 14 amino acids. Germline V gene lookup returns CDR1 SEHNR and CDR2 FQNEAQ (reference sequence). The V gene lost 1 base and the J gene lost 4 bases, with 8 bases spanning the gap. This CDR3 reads CASSLDTSYNEQFF. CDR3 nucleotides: TGTGCCAGCAGCTTAGACACTAGTTACAATGAGCAGTTCTTC. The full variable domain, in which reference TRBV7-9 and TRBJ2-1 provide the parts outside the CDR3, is DTGVSQNPRHKITKRGQNVTFRCDPISEHNRLYWYRQTLGQGPEFLTYFQNEAQLEKSRLLSDRFSAERPKGSFSTLEIQRTEQGDSAMYLCASSLDTSYNEQFFGPGTRLTVL.

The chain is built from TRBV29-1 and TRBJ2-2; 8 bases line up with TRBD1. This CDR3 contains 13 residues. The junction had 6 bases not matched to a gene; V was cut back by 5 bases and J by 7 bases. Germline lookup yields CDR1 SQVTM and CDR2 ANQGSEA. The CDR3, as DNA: TGCAGCGTTTGGACAGGGAAGGACGGGGAGCTGTTTTTT. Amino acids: CSVWTGKDGELFF.

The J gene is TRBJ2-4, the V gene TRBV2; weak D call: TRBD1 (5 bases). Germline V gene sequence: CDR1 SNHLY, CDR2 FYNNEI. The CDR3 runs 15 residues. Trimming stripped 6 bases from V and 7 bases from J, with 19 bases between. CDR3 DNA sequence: TGTGCCAGCAGGGCCGTTGGGGCCTCTTTCAACATTCAGTACTTC. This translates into CASRAVGASFNIQYF.

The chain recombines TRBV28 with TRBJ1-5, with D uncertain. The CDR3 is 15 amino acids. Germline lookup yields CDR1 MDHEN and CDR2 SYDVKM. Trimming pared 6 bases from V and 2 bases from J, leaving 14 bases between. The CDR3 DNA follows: TGTGCCAGCAGCCAGATGGGGAGAGGCAATCAGCCCCAGCATTTT. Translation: CASSQMGRGNQPQHF.

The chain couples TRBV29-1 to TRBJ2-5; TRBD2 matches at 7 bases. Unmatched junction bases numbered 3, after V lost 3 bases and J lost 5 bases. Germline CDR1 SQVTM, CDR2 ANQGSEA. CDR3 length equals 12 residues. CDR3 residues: CSVDEGGETQYF. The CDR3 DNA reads TGCAGCGTTGACGAGGGAGGGGAGACCCAGTACTTC.

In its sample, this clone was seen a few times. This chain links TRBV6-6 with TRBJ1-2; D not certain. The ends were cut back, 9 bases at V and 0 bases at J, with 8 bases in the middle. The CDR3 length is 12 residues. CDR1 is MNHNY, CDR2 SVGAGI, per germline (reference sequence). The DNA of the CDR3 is TGTGCCAGTGAGACACCTAACTATGGCTACACCTTC. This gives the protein CASETPNYGYTF.

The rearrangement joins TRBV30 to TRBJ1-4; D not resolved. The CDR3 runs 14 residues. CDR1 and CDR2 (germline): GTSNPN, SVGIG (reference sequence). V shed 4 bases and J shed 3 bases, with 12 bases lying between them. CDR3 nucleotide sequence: TGTGCCTGGATCCCCGCCACTTCTAATGAAAAACTGTTTTTT. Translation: CAWIPATSNEKLFF.

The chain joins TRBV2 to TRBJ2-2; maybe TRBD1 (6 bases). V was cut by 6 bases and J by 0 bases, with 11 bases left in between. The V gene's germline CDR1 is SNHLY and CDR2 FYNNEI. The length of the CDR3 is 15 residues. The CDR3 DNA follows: TGTGCCAGCAGCCCGGGACACCCGAACACCGGGGAGCTGTTTTTT. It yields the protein CASSPGHPNTGELFF.

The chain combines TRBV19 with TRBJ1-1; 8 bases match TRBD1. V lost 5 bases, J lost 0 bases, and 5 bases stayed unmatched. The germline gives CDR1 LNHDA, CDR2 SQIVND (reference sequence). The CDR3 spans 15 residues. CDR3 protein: CASSVMGQVNTEAFF. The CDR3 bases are TGTGCCAGTAGTGTCATGGGACAGGTGAACACTGAAGCTTTCTTT.

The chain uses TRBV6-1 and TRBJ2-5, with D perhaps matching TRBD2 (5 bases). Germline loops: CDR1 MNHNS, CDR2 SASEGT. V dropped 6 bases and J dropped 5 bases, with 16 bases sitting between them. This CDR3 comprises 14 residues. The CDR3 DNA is TGTGCCAGCAGAAGTGAAGTTTGGAGGGAGACCCAGTACTTC. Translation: CASRSEVWRETQYF.

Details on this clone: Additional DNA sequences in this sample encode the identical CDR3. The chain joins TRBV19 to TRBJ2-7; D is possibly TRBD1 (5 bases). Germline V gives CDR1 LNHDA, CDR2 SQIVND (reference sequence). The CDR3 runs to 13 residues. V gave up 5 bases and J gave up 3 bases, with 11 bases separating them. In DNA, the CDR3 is TGTGCCAGTAGTCCCTGGGGCGGCTACGAGCAGTACTTC. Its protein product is CASSPWGGYEQYF. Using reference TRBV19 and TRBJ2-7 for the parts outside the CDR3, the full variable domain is DGGITQSPKYLFRKEGQNVTLSCEQNLNHDAMYWYRQDPGQGLRLIYYSQIVNDFQKGDIAEGYSVSREKKESFPLTVTSAQKNPTAFYLCASSPWGGYEQYFGPGTRLTVT.

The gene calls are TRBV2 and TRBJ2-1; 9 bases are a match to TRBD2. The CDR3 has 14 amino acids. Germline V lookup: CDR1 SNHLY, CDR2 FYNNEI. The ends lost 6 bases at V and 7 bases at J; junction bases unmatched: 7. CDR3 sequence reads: CASRGSGGLNEQFF. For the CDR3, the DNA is TGTGCCAGCAGAGGCAGCGGGGGGCTAAATGAGCAGTTCTTC.

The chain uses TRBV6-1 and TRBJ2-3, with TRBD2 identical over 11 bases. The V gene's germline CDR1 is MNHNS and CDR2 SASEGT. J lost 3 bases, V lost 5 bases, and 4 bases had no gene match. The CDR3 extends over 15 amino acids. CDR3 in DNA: TGTGCCAGCAGTCTTAGCGGGGGGGCGACAGATACGCAGTATTTT. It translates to CASSLSGGATDTQYF.